This is a list of T cell receptor beta chains from one sample in a study of technical replicates of blood from a few donors. Data came from immunoSEQ multiplex PCR; TCRdb stores just in-frame clones and leaves some out. The sample shows 70,000 to 95,000 clones, 85% to 95% of them seen only once. Specimen: T cells isolated from PBMCs. The receptor set was obtained from a human donor in good health. The CDR3 runs from the conserved cysteine through the conserved F or W. D genes are given only for firm matches. Not every row has a clone size; where given, it reads once, few, many or a size class.

V	J	D	size	DNA	CDR3
TRBV6-5	TRBJ1-2	NA	NA	TGTGCCAGCAGTCGCGGTTCCGGGAGCTATGGCTACACCTTC	CASSRGSGSYGYTF
TRBV4-2	TRBJ2-3	TRBD2	once	TGTGCCAGCAGCCAACGGACTAGCGGGAGAGGAGGCACAGATACGCAGTATTTT	CASSQRTSGRGGTDTQYF
TRBV19	TRBJ2-7	TRBD1	NA	TGTGCCAGTAGTTCTACCATAATTACAGGGGGCTACGAGCAGTACTTC	CASSSTIITGGYEQYF
TRBV18	TRBJ2-7	NA	NA	TGTGCCAGCTCACCAGAAGAACGGTTCTACGAGCAGTACTTC	CASSPEERFYEQYF
TRBV19	TRBJ1-2	NA	NA	TGTGCCAGTAGTTTTGAAGACAATCATAACTATGGCTACACCTTC	CASSFEDNHNYGYTF
TRBV28	TRBJ1-5	NA	once	TGTGCCAGCAGTCGACGACAAGGGGCAGAACAGCCCCAGCATTTT	CASSRRQGAEQPQHF
TRBV20-1	TRBJ2-7	TRBD2	NA	TGCAGTGCACTAGCGGGGTACGAGCAGTACTTC	CSALAGYEQYF
TRBV18	TRBJ1-1	NA	NA	TGTGCCAGCTCACGACTCACCTTCGTGGAGGGGACTGAAGCTTTCTTT	CASSRLTFVEGTEAFF
TRBV7-9	TRBJ1-2	NA	NA	TGTGCCAGCAGCTTAGGAGTGGAGTCTGGCTACACCTTC	CASSLGVESGYTF
TRBV6-5	TRBJ1-1	NA	NA	TGTGCCAGCAGTTACTCTCCGGCGGGGAACACTGAAGCTTTCTTT	CASSYSPAGNTEAFF